This TCR beta chain is drawn from a study of blood T cells in healthy people across ages. A second PCR of about 7 to 12 cycles used a sample-barcoded 5' primer and a J-beta primer mix. TCRdb itself ran the 5' RACE reads through MiXCR, one entry per CDR3 protein. The table has about 800,000 distinct CDR3 sequences, nearly 60% seen once; the top ten hold roughly 20%. Trimming took 8 bases from V and 0 from J, leaving 8 bases between them. CDR1 and CDR2 (germline): MNHEY, SVGEGT. This CDR3 region has 13 residues. The TCR comes from a man aged 25 to 45 in good health. The chain carries TRBV6-2 or TRBV6-3 and TRBJ2-1; D not resolved. Sequenced material: blood. The CDR3 sequence is CASGIGSYNEQFF. The CDR3 DNA sequence: TGTGCCAGCGGAATAGGCTCCTACAATGAGCAGTTCTTC.